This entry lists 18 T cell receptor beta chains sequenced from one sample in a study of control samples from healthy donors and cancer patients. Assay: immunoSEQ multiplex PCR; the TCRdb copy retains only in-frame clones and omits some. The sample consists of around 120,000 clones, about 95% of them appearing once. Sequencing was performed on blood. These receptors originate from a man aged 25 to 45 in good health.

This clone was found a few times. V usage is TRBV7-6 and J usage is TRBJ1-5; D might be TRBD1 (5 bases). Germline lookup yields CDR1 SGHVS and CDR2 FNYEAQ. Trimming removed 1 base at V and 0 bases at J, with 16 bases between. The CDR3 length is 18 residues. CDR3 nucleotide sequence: TGTGCCAGCAGCTTAGGGAGGGGTCGAAGATTTAGCAATCAGCCCCAGCATTTT. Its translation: CASSLGRGRRFSNQPQHF. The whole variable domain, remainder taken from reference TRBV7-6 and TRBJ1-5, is GAGVSQSPRYKVTKRGQDVALRCDPISGHVSLYWYRQALGQGPEFLTYFNYEAQQDKSGLPNDRFSAERPEGSISTLTIQRTEQRDSAMYRCASSLGRGRRFSNQPQHFGDGTRLSIL.

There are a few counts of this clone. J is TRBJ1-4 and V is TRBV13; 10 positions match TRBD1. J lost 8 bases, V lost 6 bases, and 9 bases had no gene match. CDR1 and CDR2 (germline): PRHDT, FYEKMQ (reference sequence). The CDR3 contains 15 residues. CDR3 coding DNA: TGTGCCAGCAGTCCCACCGGGACAGGGGAAGAAAAACTGTTTTTT. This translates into CASSPTGTGEEKLFF. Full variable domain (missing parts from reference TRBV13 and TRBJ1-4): AAGVIQSPRHLIKEKRETATLKCYPIPRHDTVYWYQQGPGQDPQFLISFYEKMQSDKGSIPDRFSAQQFSDYHSELNMSSLELGDSALYFCASSPTGTGEEKLFFGSGTQLSVL.

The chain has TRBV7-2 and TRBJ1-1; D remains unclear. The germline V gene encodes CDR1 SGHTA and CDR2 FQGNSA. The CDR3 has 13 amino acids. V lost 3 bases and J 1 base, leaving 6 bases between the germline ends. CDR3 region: CASSFRQNTEAFF. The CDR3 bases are TGTGCCAGCAGCTTTCGACAGAACACTGAAGCTTTCTTT.

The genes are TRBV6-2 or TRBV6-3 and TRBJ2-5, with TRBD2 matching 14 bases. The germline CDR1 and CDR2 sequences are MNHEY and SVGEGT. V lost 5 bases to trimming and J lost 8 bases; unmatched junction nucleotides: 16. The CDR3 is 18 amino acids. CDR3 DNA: TGTGCCAGCAGTCCGTCTCTCTTTTGGACTAGCGGGGGGTTTACCCAGTACTTC. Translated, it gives CASSPSLFWTSGGFTQYF.

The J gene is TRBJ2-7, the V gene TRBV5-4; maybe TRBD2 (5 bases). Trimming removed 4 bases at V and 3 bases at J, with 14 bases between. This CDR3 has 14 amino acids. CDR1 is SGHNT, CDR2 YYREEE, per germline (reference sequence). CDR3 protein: CASSHPGGGYEQYF. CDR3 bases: TGTGCCAGCAGCCACCCGGGTGGAGGCTACGAGCAGTACTTC. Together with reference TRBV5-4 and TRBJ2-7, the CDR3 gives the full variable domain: ETGVTQSPTHLIKTRGQQVTLRCSSQSGHNTVSWYQQALGQGPQFIFQYYREEENGRGNFPPRFSGLQFPNYSSELNVNALELDDSALYLCASSHPGGGYEQYFGPGTRLTVT.

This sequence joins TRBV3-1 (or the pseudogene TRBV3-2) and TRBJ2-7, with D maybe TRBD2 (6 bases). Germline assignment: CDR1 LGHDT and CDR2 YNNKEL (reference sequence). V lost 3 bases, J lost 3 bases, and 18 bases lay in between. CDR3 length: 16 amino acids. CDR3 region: CASSHFGSGGFYEQYF. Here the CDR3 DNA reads TGTGCCAGCAGCCATTTCGGATCCGGGGGATTCTACGAGCAGTACTTC.

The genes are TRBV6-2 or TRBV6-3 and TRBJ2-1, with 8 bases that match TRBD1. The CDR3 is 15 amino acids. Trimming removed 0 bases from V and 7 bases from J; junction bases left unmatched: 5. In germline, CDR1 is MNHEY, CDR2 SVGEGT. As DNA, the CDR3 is TGTGCCAGCAGTTACTCGGGACAGGTTACAAATGAGCAGTTCTTC. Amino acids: CASSYSGQVTNEQFF.

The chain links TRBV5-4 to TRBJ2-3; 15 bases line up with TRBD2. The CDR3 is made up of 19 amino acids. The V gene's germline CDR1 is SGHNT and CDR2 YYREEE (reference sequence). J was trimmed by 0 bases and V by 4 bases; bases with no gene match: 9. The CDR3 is CASSQGTSGGLSSTDTQYF. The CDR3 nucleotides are TGTGCCAGCAGCCAGGGGACTAGCGGGGGGTTATCTAGCACAGATACGCAGTATTTT.

This CDR3 is CASSPGGREQYF. Written as DNA, the CDR3 is TGTGCCAGCTCACCGGGAGGGCGGGAGCAGTACTTC. The V and J genes are TRBV18 and TRBJ2-7, with 7 bases matching TRBD2. Losses at the gene ends were 3 bases for V and 7 bases for J; bases not matched to a gene: 3. Germline V lookup: CDR1 KGHSH, CDR2 LQKENI. This CDR3 contains 12 residues.

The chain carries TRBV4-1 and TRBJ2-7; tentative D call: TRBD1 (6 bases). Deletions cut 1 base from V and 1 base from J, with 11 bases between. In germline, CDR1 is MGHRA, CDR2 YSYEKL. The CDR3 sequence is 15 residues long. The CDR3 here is CASSQVWTVSYEQYF. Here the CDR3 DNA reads TGCGCCAGCAGCCAAGTTTGGACAGTGTCCTACGAGCAGTACTTC.

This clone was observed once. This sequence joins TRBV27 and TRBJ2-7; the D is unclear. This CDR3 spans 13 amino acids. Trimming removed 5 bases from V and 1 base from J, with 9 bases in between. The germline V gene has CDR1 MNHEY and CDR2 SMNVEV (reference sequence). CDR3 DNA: TGTGCCAGCAGTCCGATCGGATCCTACGAGCAGTACTTC. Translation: CASSPIGSYEQYF.

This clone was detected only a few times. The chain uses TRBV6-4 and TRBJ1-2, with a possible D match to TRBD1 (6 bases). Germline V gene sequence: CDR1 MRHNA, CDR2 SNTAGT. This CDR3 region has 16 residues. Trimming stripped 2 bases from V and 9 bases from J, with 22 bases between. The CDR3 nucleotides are TGTGCCAGCAGTGACACCGCGGGCGGCCTTAGGGGGAGCTACACCTTC. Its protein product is CASSDTAGGLRGSYTF.

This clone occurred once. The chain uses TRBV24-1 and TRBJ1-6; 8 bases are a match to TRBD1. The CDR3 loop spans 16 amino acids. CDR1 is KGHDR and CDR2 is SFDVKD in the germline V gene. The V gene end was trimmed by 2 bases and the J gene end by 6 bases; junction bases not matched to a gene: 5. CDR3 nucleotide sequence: TGTGCCACCAGTGATTCCGGACAGGGCGCTAATTCACCCCTCCACTTT. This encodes CATSDSGQGANSPLHF.

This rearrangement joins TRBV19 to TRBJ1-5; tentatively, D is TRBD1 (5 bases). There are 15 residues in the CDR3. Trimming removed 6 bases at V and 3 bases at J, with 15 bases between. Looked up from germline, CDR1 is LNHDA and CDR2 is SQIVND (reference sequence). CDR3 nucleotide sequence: TGTGCCAGTAGCCCGATGGGGGGGAACAATCAGCCCCAGCATTTT. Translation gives CASSPMGGNNQPQHF.

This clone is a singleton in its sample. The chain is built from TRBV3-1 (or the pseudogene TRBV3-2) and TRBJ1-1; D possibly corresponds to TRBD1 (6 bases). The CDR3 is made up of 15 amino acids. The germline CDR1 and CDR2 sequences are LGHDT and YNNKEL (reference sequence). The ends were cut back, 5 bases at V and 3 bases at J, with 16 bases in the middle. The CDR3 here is CASSKGGLTHTEAFF. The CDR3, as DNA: TGTGCCAGCAGCAAGGGGGGGCTAACCCACACTGAAGCTTTCTTT.

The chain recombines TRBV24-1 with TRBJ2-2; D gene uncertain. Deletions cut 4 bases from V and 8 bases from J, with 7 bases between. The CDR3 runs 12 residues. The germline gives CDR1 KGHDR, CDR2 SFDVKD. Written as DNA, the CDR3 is TGTGCCACCAGTGACATACGGGGGGAGCTGTTTTTT. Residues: CATSDIRGELFF.

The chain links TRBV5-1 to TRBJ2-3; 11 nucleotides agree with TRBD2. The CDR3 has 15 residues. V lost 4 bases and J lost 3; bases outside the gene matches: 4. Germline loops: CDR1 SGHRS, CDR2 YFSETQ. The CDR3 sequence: CASSNSGGVTDTQYF. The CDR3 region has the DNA TGCGCCAGCAGCAATAGCGGGGGGGTGACAGATACGCAGTATTTT.

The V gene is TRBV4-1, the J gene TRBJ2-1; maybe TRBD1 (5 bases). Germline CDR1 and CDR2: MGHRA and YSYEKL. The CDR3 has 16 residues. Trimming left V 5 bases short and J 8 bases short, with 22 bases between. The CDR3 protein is CASSGKEDIIIHEQFF. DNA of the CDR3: TGCGCCAGCAGCGGAAAAGAGGACATAATCATCCATGAGCAGTTCTTC.